This T cell receptor (beta chain) is drawn from a study of beta chain features in type 1 diabetes. V was clipped by 5 bases and J by 9 bases; unmatched bases: 2. This CDR3 is 12 amino acids long. Germline V lookup: CDR1 SGHTA, CDR2 FQGNSA. The study reverse transcribed the entire isolated RNA, so it sequenced expressed TCRB transcripts. Some clones are missing from TCRdb's copy, which holds only in-frame ones; the method was immunoSEQ multiplex PCR. The profile shows about 620,000 clones, around 16% of them singletons. Whole-study findings and limits: A pattern of fewer insertions and more deletions at VDJ junctions was seen in type 1 diabetes patients. Whether TCRB rearrangement is influenced by HLA type was left unresolved in this analysis. Sequencing the cDNA could make cells with high TCR expression show up more than they should.

Markers CD45RO/CCR7/CD25/CD127/CD95/CD27 served to sort CD4+ naive, central memory, regulatory and stem cell-like memory cells. Concerning this clone itself: Antigen unknown.

The origin of this receptor is a man aged 18 to 35 in good health. Material for sequencing was naive CD4+ T cells from blood. The rearrangement links TRBV7-2 to TRBJ1-3, with 9 bases aligning to TRBD1. The CDR3 sequence: CASSPQGATIYF. The CDR3 nucleotides read TGTGCCAGCAGCCCACAGGGGGCCACCATATATTTT.